The 32 T cell receptor beta chains below all came from one sample that was sequenced in a study of cytomegalovirus exposure and HLA in healthy donors. Some clones are missing from TCRdb's copy, which holds only in-frame ones; the method was immunoSEQ multiplex PCR. The data hold 100,000 to 150,000 clones, with around 94% observed a single time. The sequenced sample was PBMCs. Receptors originate from a woman aged 18-30 years in good health and CMV-seronegative.

V and J are TRBV23-1 and TRBJ1-1, with 9 nucleotides matching TRBD1. TRBV23-1 is sorted into the ORF group, with uncertain function. This CDR3 has 15 residues. V shed 6 bases and J 4 bases; nucleotides not matched to a gene: 9. The CDR3 DNA follows: TGCGCCAGCAGCCGGGACAGGGAAGGTAGCACTGAAGCTTTCTTT. It yields the protein CASSRDREGSTEAFF.

CDR3: CATVSTGFDEQYF. Here the CDR3 DNA reads TGCGCCACCGTCTCGACAGGTTTTGACGAGCAGTACTTC. V gene TRBV10-1 combines with J gene TRBJ2-7, with D tentatively TRBD1 (6 bases). V lost 10 bases to trimming and J lost 5 bases, with 18 bases between them. The CDR3 is made up of 13 amino acids. From germline, CDR1 is WNHNN and CDR2 SYGVQD (reference sequence).

The chain joins TRBV5-1 to TRBJ1-3; 7 bases fit TRBD1. The germline gives CDR1 SGHRS, CDR2 YFSETQ. The CDR3 loop spans 15 amino acids. V lost 7 bases and J lost 4; bases outside the gene matches: 11. The CDR3 coding sequence is TGCGCCAGCTCGCAGACAGGGAACGAGGGAAACACCATATATTTT. Translating it yields CASSQTGNEGNTIYF.

The chain combines TRBV10-2 with TRBJ1-1; D gene unclear. This CDR3 comprises 14 residues. V lost 4 bases and J 3 bases, leaving 12 bases between the germline ends. Germline V gene data show CDR1 as WSHSY and CDR2 as SAAADI. CDR3 nucleotides: TGCGCCAGCAGTGGAAATAGGGAGGACACTGAAGCTTTCTTT. This encodes CASSGNREDTEAFF.

The V and J genes are TRBV7-2 and TRBJ2-7, with TRBD1 matching over 9 bases. V shed 6 bases, J shed 3 bases, and the junction held 12 bases outside the gene matches. The length of the CDR3 is 16 residues. Germline V lookup: CDR1 SGHTA, CDR2 FQGNSA. Here the CDR3 DNA reads TGTGCCAGCAGGCAAGGGTCCGGGACAGGGCTCTACGAGCAGTACTTC. Protein sequence: CASRQGSGTGLYEQYF.

The V gene is TRBV18, the J gene TRBJ1-1, with D maybe TRBD1 (5 bases). Germline loops: CDR1 KGHSH, CDR2 LQKENI. The CDR3 runs to 13 residues. Trimming shortened V by 3 bases and J by 3 bases, and 8 bases separated the two germline ends. The CDR3 nucleotides are TGTGCCAGCTCACCCCAGACAGACACTGAAGCTTTCTTT. This sequence encodes CASSPQTDTEAFF. The full variable domain, its missing parts supplied by reference TRBV18 and TRBJ1-1, is NAGVMQNPRHLVRRRGQEARLRCSPMKGHSHVYWYRQLPEEGLKFMVYLQKENIIDESGMPKERFSAEFPKEGPSILRIQQVVRGDSAAYFCASSPQTDTEAFFGQGTRLTVV.

CDR3 loop: CASSLVPPGRANNEQFF. The CDR3 DNA sequence: TGTGCCAGCAGCTTAGTTCCCCCCGGGAGGGCCAACAATGAGCAGTTCTTC. This chain joins TRBV7-8 and TRBJ2-1; 8 bases map to TRBD2. V shed 1 base, J shed 5 bases, and the junction held 10 bases outside the gene matches. The germline gives CDR1 SGHVS, CDR2 FQNEAQ. The CDR3 runs to 17 residues.

The V and J genes are TRBV5-4 and TRBJ2-5, with 8 bases aligning to TRBD2. V shed 4 bases, J shed 1 base, and the junction held 9 bases outside the gene matches. Germline V lookup: CDR1 SGHNT, CDR2 YYREEE (reference sequence). This CDR3 has 16 residues. CDR3 sequence: CASSPKAGVTQETQYF. DNA for the CDR3: TGTGCCAGCAGCCCTAAAGCGGGGGTCACCCAAGAGACCCAGTACTTC.

The rearrangement uses TRBV5-4 and TRBJ2-3; no reliable D call. The CDR3 contains 13 residues. Germline V gives CDR1 SGHNT, CDR2 YYREEE (reference sequence). The V gene lost 1 base and the J gene lost 1 base, with 4 bases spanning the gap. CDR3 bases: TGTGCCAGCAGCTTGTCGGGCACAGATACGCAGTATTTT. The encoded protein is CASSLSGTDTQYF. The full variable domain, rest sourced from reference TRBV5-4 and TRBJ2-3, is ETGVTQSPTHLIKTRGQQVTLRCSSQSGHNTVSWYQQALGQGPQFIFQYYREEENGRGNFPPRFSGLQFPNYSSELNVNALELDDSALYLCASSLSGTDTQYFGPGTRLTVL.

This chain links TRBV28 with TRBJ2-7; TRBD2 matches 10 bases. The ends lost 6 bases at V and 6 bases at J; junction bases unmatched: 11. Looked up from germline, CDR1 is MDHEN and CDR2 is SYDVKM. The CDR3 loop spans 15 amino acids. Here the CDR3 reads CASSLDPSGGSEQYF. The CDR3, as DNA: TGTGCCAGCAGCTTGGATCCTAGCGGGGGCAGCGAGCAGTACTTC.

The chain combines TRBV19 with TRBJ1-5; no clear D gene. The CDR3 is made up of 16 amino acids. CDR1 LNHDA and CDR2 SQIVND come from the germline V gene (reference sequence). Between the trimmed V and J ends, which lost 3 bases and 0 bases, there was a span of 12 bases. The chain's CDR3 is CASSMRGTFSNQPQHF. CDR3 nucleotide sequence: TGTGCCAGTAGTATGCGGGGTACCTTTAGCAATCAGCCCCAGCATTTT.

CDR3 amino acids: CASSLGQGLATNEKLFF. The CDR3 DNA follows: TGCGCCAGCAGCTTGGGACAGGGGCTCGCAACTAATGAAAAACTGTTTTTT. The chain carries TRBV5-1 and TRBJ1-4; 8 positions match TRBD1. The CDR3 sequence is 17 residues long. CDR1 and CDR2 (germline): SGHRS, YFSETQ. V shed 0 bases and J 0 bases; nucleotides not matched to a gene: 4.

CDR3 DNA: TGTGCCAGCAGCCAGGGGCCAGTTACAGGGGGTGTTGAAAAACTGTTTTTT. This encodes CASSQGPVTGGVEKLFF. The chain combines TRBV4-2 with TRBJ1-4, with TRBD1 matching over 8 bases. V shed 3 bases and J 7 bases; nucleotides not matched to a gene: 13. CDR1 and CDR2 (germline): LGHNA, YNFKEQ. This CDR3 has 17 residues.

This chain joins TRBV7-3 and TRBJ2-2; TRBD2 agrees at 10 bases. Germline V gene lookup returns CDR1 SGHTA and CDR2 FQGTGA. The ends lost 5 bases at V and 5 bases at J; junction bases unmatched: 5. The length of the CDR3 is 15 residues. This CDR3 is CASSGTSEPTGELFF. Written as DNA, the CDR3 is TGTGCCAGCAGCGGGACTAGCGAGCCTACCGGGGAGCTGTTTTTT. The full variable domain, its missing parts supplied by reference TRBV7-3 and TRBJ2-2, is GAGVSQTPSNKVTEKGKYVELRCDPISGHTALYWYRQSLGQGPEFLIYFQGTGAADDSGLPNDRFFAVRPEGSVSTLKIQRTERGDSAVYLCASSGTSEPTGELFFGEGSRLTVL.

The V gene is TRBV18, the J gene TRBJ2-7; 9 bases align to TRBD2. Germline values: CDR1 KGHSH, CDR2 LQKENI. Unmatched junction bases numbered 5, after V lost 3 bases and J lost 2 bases. The CDR3 is 15 amino acids. CDR3 loop: CASSPGQREAYEQYF. DNA for the CDR3: TGTGCCAGCTCACCGGGACAGCGGGAGGCCTACGAGCAGTACTTC.

In nucleotides, the CDR3 is TGTGCCAGCAGCTTAAACGATAAGGACGGAGGTGTTGAAGCTTTCTTT. Its translation is CASSLNDKDGGVEAFF. The rearrangement links TRBV7-9 to TRBJ1-1; D is undetermined. Germline assignment: CDR1 SEHNR and CDR2 FQNEAQ (reference sequence). V lost 2 bases and J 7 bases, leaving 20 bases between the germline ends. The CDR3 spans 16 residues.

This clone was seen just once. V usage is TRBV2 and J usage is TRBJ1-5; a weak D match, TRBD1 (6 bases). Germline CDR1 reads SNHLY; CDR2 reads FYNNEI. V was clipped by 7 bases and J by 7 bases, with 20 bases between them. The CDR3 has 15 amino acids. The CDR3 here is CASTLQGFINQPQHF. CDR3 coding DNA: TGTGCCAGCACCTTACAGGGTTTCATCAACCAGCCCCAGCATTTT.

CDR3 sequence reads: CASSPLSGSGNTIYF. Written as DNA, the CDR3 is TGTGCCAGCAGCCCTCTTTCGGGCTCTGGAAACACCATATATTTT. The chain joins TRBV14 to TRBJ1-3; D is undetermined. Germline CDR1 SGHDN, CDR2 FVKESK. The CDR3 totals 15 residues. V lost 4 bases and J lost 0, with 10 bases in between.

The chain carries TRBV30 and TRBJ2-1, with D perhaps matching TRBD1 (5 bases). In germline, CDR1 is GTSNPN, CDR2 SVGIG (reference sequence). V was shortened by 4 bases and J by 4 bases, with 5 bases between the two germline ends. The CDR3 is 11 residues long. The CDR3 loop is CAWKGYNEQFF. The CDR3 bases are TGTGCCTGGAAGGGGTACAATGAGCAGTTCTTC.

V usage is TRBV5-1 and J usage is TRBJ2-5; TRBD2 matches 8 bases. The CDR3 extends over 14 amino acids. The trim removed 5 bases at V and 5 bases at J, leaving 8 bases unmatched. Germline V gene sequence: CDR1 SGHRS, CDR2 YFSETQ. The CDR3 loop reads CASSRRGDLETQYF. The CDR3 DNA reads as TGCGCCAGCAGTCGGCGGGGGGACTTGGAGACCCAGTACTTC.

This clone showed up just a few times. CDR3 loop: CASSLALSENSPLHF. CDR3 DNA: TGTGCCAGCAGCTTAGCGCTTTCTGAGAATTCACCCCTCCACTTT. The rearrangement links TRBV7-9 to TRBJ1-6; D not resolved. CDR3 length equals 15 residues. Germline V gives CDR1 SEHNR, CDR2 FQNEAQ (reference sequence). V was pared by 0 bases and J by 7 bases, with 10 bases between.

This chain links TRBV14 with TRBJ1-4; maybe TRBD1 (5 bases). Germline lookup yields CDR1 SGHDN and CDR2 FVKESK. This CDR3 is built from 14 residues. V shed 4 bases and J shed 8 bases, with 14 bases lying between them. CDR3 DNA sequence: TGTGCCAGCAGCCCGATACAGGTTCCAGAAAAACTGTTTTTT. It codes for CASSPIQVPEKLFF.

CDR3 bases: TGTGCCAGCAGCACTTACAGGGATTACGAGCAGTACTTC. This gives the protein CASSTYRDYEQYF. V is TRBV13 and J is TRBJ2-7; maybe TRBD1 (6 bases). CDR1 PRHDT and CDR2 FYEKMQ come from the germline V gene (reference sequence). The CDR3 covers 13 residues. V lost 5 bases, J lost 4 bases, and 12 bases lay in between. Combining the CDR3 with reference TRBV13 and TRBJ2-7 gives the whole variable domain AAGVIQSPRHLIKEKRETATLKCYPIPRHDTVYWYQQGPGQDPQFLISFYEKMQSDKGSIPDRFSAQQFSDYHSELNMSSLELGDSALYFCASSTYRDYEQYFGPGTRLTVT.

The genes are TRBV30 and TRBJ2-7; 9 bases agree with TRBD2. The germline V gene encodes CDR1 GTSNPN and CDR2 SVGIG (reference sequence). J lost 6 bases, V lost 2 bases, and 8 bases had no gene match. The CDR3 runs to 14 residues. As DNA, the CDR3 is TGTGCCTGGAGTCTAGGGACTAGCCTCCTCGAGCAGTACTTC. This encodes CAWSLGTSLLEQYF. Combining the CDR3 with reference TRBV30 and TRBJ2-7 gives the whole variable domain SQTIHQWPATLVQPVGSPLSLECTVEGTSNPNLYWYRQAAGRGLQLLFYSVGIGQISSEVPQNLSASRPQDRQFILSSKKLLLSDSGFYLCAWSLGTSLLEQYFGPGTRLTVT.

This rearrangement joins TRBV7-9 to TRBJ1-2; possible D gene TRBD1, 6 bases. Germline V lookup: CDR1 SEHNR, CDR2 FQNEAQ (reference sequence). The CDR3 sequence is 14 residues long. The V end was cut by 5 bases, the J end by 5 bases, with 15 bases between. The CDR3 DNA sequence: TGTGCCAGCAGCCGGACAGCGACTTCTTATGGCTACACCTTC. Its translation is CASSRTATSYGYTF.

This chain connects TRBV7-2 to TRBJ2-3; TRBD2 matches at 12 bases. Per germline, CDR1 SGHTA and CDR2 FQGNSA. The CDR3 has 15 residues. V was pared by 5 bases and J by 6 bases, with 6 bases of the junction left unmatched. This CDR3 reads CASSQRLAGADTQYF. Written as DNA, the CDR3 is TGTGCCAGCAGCCAACGACTAGCGGGAGCCGATACGCAGTATTTT.

This sequence joins TRBV4-1 and TRBJ1-3; unclear D gene. Trimming left V 0 bases short and J 0 bases short, with 12 bases between. CDR3 length: 17 residues. The germline gives CDR1 MGHRA, CDR2 YSYEKL. CDR3 coding DNA: TGCGCCAGCAGCCAAGAACCCGCAGGATTCTCTGGAAACACCATATATTTT. This translates into CASSQEPAGFSGNTIYF.

The rearrangement uses TRBV27 and TRBJ2-5; weak D call: TRBD2 (6 bases). The V and J ends lost 1 base and 0 bases respectively, with 12 bases between them. CDR3 length equals 16 residues. CDR1 and CDR2 from the germline V gene are MNHEY and SMNVEV (reference sequence). The CDR3 spells CASSLLGGGNQETQYF. The CDR3 DNA reads TGTGCCAGCAGTTTATTGGGCGGCGGGAACCAAGAGACCCAGTACTTC.

The V call is TRBV11-2, the J call TRBJ2-5, with 8 bases identical to TRBD1. The CDR3 length is 15 residues. J gave up 5 bases and V 1 base, and 6 bases lay outside the gene matches. CDR1 and CDR2 (germline): SGHAT, FQNNGV. This CDR3 is CASSLGYRGEETQYF. CDR3 nucleotide sequence: TGTGCCAGCAGCTTAGGATACAGGGGGGAGGAGACCCAGTACTTC. Variable domain in full (rest from reference TRBV11-2 and TRBJ2-5): EAGVAQSPRYKIIEKRQSVAFWCNPISGHATLYWYQQILGQGPKLLIQFQNNGVVDDSQLPKDRFSAERLKGVDSTLKIQPAKLEDSAVYLCASSLGYRGEETQYFGPGTRLLVL.

The chain joins TRBV5-1 to TRBJ1-2; TRBD1 aligns across 10 bases. V dropped 7 bases and J dropped 3; count of bases not matched to a gene: 12. Germline V CDR1 and CDR2: SGHRS, YFSETQ. The CDR3 loop spans 16 amino acids. The CDR3 sequence: CASAVDDRGRDYGYTF. CDR3 sequence (DNA): TGCGCCAGCGCAGTAGATGACAGGGGGCGCGACTATGGCTACACCTTC. The full variable domain, with the rest looked up from reference TRBV5-1 and TRBJ1-2, is KAGVTQTPRYLIKTRGQQVTLSCSPISGHRSVSWYQQTPGQGLQFLFEYFSETQRNKGNFPGRFSGRQFSNSRSEMNVSTLELGDSALYLCASAVDDRGRDYGYTFGSGTRLTVV.

V gene TRBV7-9 combines with J gene TRBJ1-1; TRBD1 is a possible D gene (5 bases). CDR3 length equals 13 residues. Trimming removed 7 bases at V and 0 bases at J, with 9 bases between. Looked up from germline, CDR1 is SEHNR and CDR2 is FQNEAQ (reference sequence). The DNA of the CDR3 is TGTGCCAGCACGGGACTTATGAACACTGAAGCTTTCTTT. This gives the protein CASTGLMNTEAFF.

The J gene is TRBJ1-1, the V gene TRBV28, with TRBD1 matching over 9 bases. J was trimmed by 11 bases and V by 4 bases; bases with no gene match: 5. Germline-derived CDR1 and CDR2 are MDHEN and SYDVKM. This CDR3 has 12 amino acids. The CDR3 loop reads CASSSDRGLAFF. The CDR3 bases are TGTGCCAGCAGTTCAGACAGGGGGTTGGCTTTCTTT. The entire variable domain, with the rest obtained from reference TRBV28 and TRBJ1-1, is as follows: DVKVTQSSRYLVKRTGEKVFLECVQDMDHENMFWYRQDPGLGLRLIYFSYDVKMKEKGDIPEGYSVSREKKERFSLILESASTNQTSMYLCASSSDRGLAFFGQGTRLTVV.